The T cell receptor (beta chain) under discussion was sequenced for a study of cytomegalovirus exposure and HLA in healthy donors. The PCR ran on 60 Vbeta and 13 Jbeta primers. Sequenced by immunoSEQ multiplex PCR; TCRdb stores in-frame clones only, minus some. This sample carries approximately 110,000 clones, with around 2.4% going to the ten biggest clones. As concerns this clone: Its antigen is not known.

V shed 5 bases, J shed 3 bases, and the junction held 9 bases outside the gene matches. This CDR3 is built from 16 residues. Germline V CDR1 and CDR2: SGHAT, FQNNGV. Study-wide findings and caveats: Common viral pathogens were later found to be apparently linked to several of the most significant clusters. Reports state that TCR beta sequences accurately predicted most subjects' HLA-A and HLA-B alleles.

This chain uses TRBV11-2 with TRBJ2-1, with TRBD2 matching 8 bases. The sequence came from a middle-aged man in good health and CMV-seronegative. The sequenced material came from PBMCs. For the CDR3, the DNA is TGTGCCAGCAGCCGAACCACTAGCGGAAGCTACAATGAGCAGTTCTTC. Encoded protein: CASSRTTSGSYNEQFF.